This T cell receptor beta chain comes out of a study of T cells expressing NK-cell markers. Reanalyzing the 5' RACE reads, TCRdb keeps one entry per CDR3 protein, without DNA. The repertoire table contains about 150,000 distinct CDR3 sequences. The CDR3 is 13 amino acids. CDR1 is MGHRA and CDR2 is YSYEKL in the germline V gene. V gene TRBV4-1 combines with J gene TRBJ1-1; TCRdb indicates TRBD1, and absent DNA this call remains unverified. The sequenced sample consisted of blood T cells: a sorted CD56 or NKG2C T cell subset, CD4+ or CD8+ T cells, or bulk PBMC T cells (not recorded which). This clonotype originated in a man younger than 30 in good health. CDR3 residues: CASSQDRGLEAFF.